Presented here are 18 T cell receptor beta chains from one specimen sequenced in a study of T-cell memory formation after mild COVID-19. Via MiXCR, TCRdb re-called the 5' RACE reads, giving one row per CDR3 protein. The repertoire consists of under 300,000 distinct CDR3 sequences, with approximately 8% occurring once and the leading ten covering approximately 22%. Sequencing used PBMCs or a T cell subset sorted from them (not recorded which). Receptor source: a man aged 18 to 29 who had mild COVID-19 (a few samples of this study predate the infection). Cell type and time point are not known.

This clonotype came up many times. The chain recombines TRBV3-1 with TRBJ1-3; perhaps TRBD1 as D (5 bases). The germline V gene encodes CDR1 LGHDT and CDR2 YNNKEL (reference sequence). There are 14 residues in the CDR3. With 1 base removed from V and 3 bases from J, the gap between germline ends came to 7 bases. The CDR3 loop reads CASSQGDGGNTIYF. CDR3 DNA: TGTGCCAGCAGCCAAGGGGACGGTGGAAACACCATATATTTT.

This chain uses TRBV24-1 with TRBJ2-1, with D perhaps matching TRBD2 (6 bases). Germline V CDR1 and CDR2: KGHDR, SFDVKD. The CDR3 is 16 amino acids. V gave up 2 bases and J gave up 3 bases, with 13 bases separating them. The CDR3 nucleotides are TGTGCCACCAGTGATTCAGATGGGGGGAGCTACAATGAGCAGTTCTTC. It yields the protein CATSDSDGGSYNEQFF.

This chain joins TRBV30 and TRBJ2-7; TRBD1 matches at 9 bases. The CDR3 covers 13 residues. Looked up from germline, CDR1 is GTSNPN and CDR2 is SVGIG (reference sequence). As DNA, the CDR3 is TGTGCATGCAACAGGGGGCTAGCCTACGAGCAGTACTTC. This encodes CACNRGLAYEQYF.

This clonotype has just a few counts. Here the CDR3 reads CSARGGGASSYVTQYF. CDR3 bases: TGCAGTGCTAGAGGAGGCGGTGCATCTAGCTATGTCACCCAGTACTTC. The V gene is TRBV20-1, the J gene TRBJ2-5, with a weak D call TRBD2 (5 bases). CDR1 is DFQATT, CDR2 SNEGSKA, per germline (reference sequence). Trimming cost V 1 base and J 8 bases, with 23 bases left between them. The CDR3 runs to 16 residues.

This rearrangement joins TRBV12-3 or TRBV12-4 to TRBJ1-5; D call uncertain. The V end lost 3 bases, the J end lost 7 bases, and 10 bases lay between the germline ends. The CDR3 extends over 13 amino acids. The CDR3 DNA is TGTGCCAGCAGTTTTAAAGGGCACCAGCCCCAGCATTTT. It codes for CASSFKGHQPQHF.

This clonotype was seen a handful of times. The chain links TRBV10-3 to TRBJ2-7, with 7 bases aligning to TRBD2. Germline V gives CDR1 ENHRY, CDR2 SYGVKD. CDR3 length equals 12 residues. V gave up 10 bases and J gave up 10 bases; unmatched junction bases: 13. The CDR3 loop is CASGGEPTIQYF. The CDR3 DNA follows: TGTGCCAGCGGGGGTGAACCTACGATCCAGTACTTC.

The chain combines TRBV11-3 with TRBJ1-1, with D unclear. V lost 3 bases and J 8 bases, leaving 13 bases between the germline ends. The CDR3 extends over 13 amino acids. Germline assignment: CDR1 SGHNT and CDR2 YENEEA. The CDR3 nucleotides read TGTGCCAGCAGCTTGTCGGACGGAAAAGAAGCTTTCTTT. Amino acid sequence: CASSLSDGKEAFF. Supplemented by reference TRBV11-3 and TRBJ1-1, the full variable domain reads EAGVVQSPRYKIIEKKQPVAFWCNPISGHNTLYWYLQNLGQGPELLIRYENEEAVDDSQLPKDRFSAERLKGVDSTLKIQPAELGDSAVYLCASSLSDGKEAFFGQGTRLTVV.

The rearrangement links TRBV27 to TRBJ2-1; TRBD2 might be the D (6 bases). The V gene's germline CDR1 is MNHEY and CDR2 SMNVEV (reference sequence). V dropped 3 bases and J dropped 3 bases, with 18 bases sitting between them. The CDR3 length is 17 residues. The CDR3: CASSFGPSAGFYNEQFF. The CDR3 DNA reads as TGTGCCAGCAGTTTCGGTCCGAGCGCGGGATTCTACAATGAGCAGTTCTTC.

This clonotype has more than one count but fewer than ten. The chain employs TRBV4-1 and TRBJ1-2; D unclear. Germline V gives CDR1 MGHRA, CDR2 YSYEKL. This CDR3 comprises 13 residues. Deletions cut 0 bases from V and 7 bases from J, with 9 bases between. The CDR3 loop reads CASSQEPKLGYTF. CDR3 DNA: TGCGCCAGCAGCCAAGAACCCAAACTTGGCTACACCTTC.

The chain is built from TRBV27 and TRBJ2-7, with D maybe TRBD2 (6 bases). Trimming left V 5 bases short and J 2 bases short, with 16 bases between. CDR1 and CDR2 from the germline V gene are MNHEY and SMNVEV (reference sequence). The CDR3 has 15 residues. The CDR3 spells CASSKGWLAPYEQYF. The CDR3 nucleotides read TGTGCCAGCAGTAAGGGGTGGCTAGCGCCCTACGAGCAGTACTTC.

This chain joins TRBV7-9 and TRBJ2-2; 10 bases map to TRBD2. The CDR3 totals 16 residues. Germline CDR1 reads SEHNR; CDR2 reads FQNEAQ (reference sequence). V gave up 5 bases and J gave up 4 bases; unmatched junction bases: 7. The chain's CDR3 is CASSQTGTSVTGELFF. The CDR3 DNA reads TGTGCCAGCAGCCAAACCGGGACTAGCGTCACCGGGGAGCTGTTTTTT.

This clonotype was seen only a few times. This chain uses TRBV7-6 with TRBJ1-5; D may be TRBD1 (6 bases). Per the germline V gene, CDR1 is SGHVS and CDR2 is FNYEAQ. The CDR3 has 16 residues. Between the trimmed V and J ends, which lost 1 base and 3 bases, there was a span of 13 bases. For the CDR3, the DNA is TGTGCCAGCAGCTTAGACCCGGACAGAGCCAATCAGCCCCAGCATTTT. It yields the protein CASSLDPDRANQPQHF. The full variable domain, rest sourced from reference TRBV7-6 and TRBJ1-5, is GAGVSQSPRYKVTKRGQDVALRCDPISGHVSLYWYRQALGQGPEFLTYFNYEAQQDKSGLPNDRFSAERPEGSISTLTIQRTEQRDSAMYRCASSLDPDRANQPQHFGDGTRLSIL.

This chain links TRBV4-3 with TRBJ1-1, with D unclear. The CDR3 runs to 14 residues. Germline values: CDR1 LGHNA, CDR2 YSLEER. Trimming removed 0 bases from V and 4 bases from J, with 9 bases in between. The CDR3 protein is CASSQDKGGTEAFF. Written as DNA, the CDR3 is TGCGCCAGCAGCCAAGATAAGGGTGGCACTGAAGCTTTCTTT.

This clonotype was observed many times. The gene calls are TRBV5-1 and TRBJ2-6; TRBD1 is a possible D gene (5 bases). There are 16 residues in the CDR3. The V gene's germline CDR1 is SGHRS and CDR2 YFSETQ. V was clipped by 0 bases and J by 0 bases, with 7 bases between them. The CDR3 bases are TGCGCCAGCAGCTTGGGACAGCCCTCTGGGGCCAACGTCCTGACTTTC. This translates into CASSLGQPSGANVLTF.

J is TRBJ2-5 and V is TRBV20-1, with 8 bases aligning to TRBD1. Germline CDR1 DFQATT, CDR2 SNEGSKA (reference sequence). The CDR3 spans 14 residues. Germline trimming cut 1 base from V and 5 bases from J; bases unmatched to any gene: 6. The CDR3 reads CSARVGTGGETQYF. CDR3 DNA sequence: TGCAGTGCTAGAGTGGGGACAGGAGGCGAGACCCAGTACTTC.

J is TRBJ1-2 and V is TRBV19, with a tentative D call TRBD1 (5 bases). Trimming left V 2 bases short and J 3 bases short, with 13 bases between. This CDR3 comprises 15 residues. Germline V CDR1 and CDR2: LNHDA, SQIVND (reference sequence). CDR3 sequence: CASSIRARGDYGYTF. The CDR3 nucleotides read TGTGCCAGTAGTATACGGGCGAGGGGCGACTATGGCTACACCTTC.

The chain carries TRBV20-1 and TRBJ2-7, with a possible D match to TRBD1 (5 bases). The CDR3 is 12 residues long. Germline V gene data show CDR1 as DFQATT and CDR2 as SNEGSKA (reference sequence). V was pared by 6 bases and J by 1 base, with 10 bases between. The CDR3 sequence: CSARRGSYEQYF. DNA of the CDR3: TGCAGTGCCCGAAGGGGATCCTACGAGCAGTACTTC.

This sequence joins TRBV4-1 and TRBJ2-2; 8 bases line up with TRBD2. J gave up 0 bases and V 4 bases, and 7 bases lay outside the gene matches. Germline V gene lookup returns CDR1 MGHRA and CDR2 YSYEKL. The CDR3 is made up of 17 amino acids. The CDR3: CASSPQGLVANTGELFF. The CDR3 coding sequence is TGCGCCAGCAGCCCACAGGGACTAGTGGCGAACACCGGGGAGCTGTTTTTT.